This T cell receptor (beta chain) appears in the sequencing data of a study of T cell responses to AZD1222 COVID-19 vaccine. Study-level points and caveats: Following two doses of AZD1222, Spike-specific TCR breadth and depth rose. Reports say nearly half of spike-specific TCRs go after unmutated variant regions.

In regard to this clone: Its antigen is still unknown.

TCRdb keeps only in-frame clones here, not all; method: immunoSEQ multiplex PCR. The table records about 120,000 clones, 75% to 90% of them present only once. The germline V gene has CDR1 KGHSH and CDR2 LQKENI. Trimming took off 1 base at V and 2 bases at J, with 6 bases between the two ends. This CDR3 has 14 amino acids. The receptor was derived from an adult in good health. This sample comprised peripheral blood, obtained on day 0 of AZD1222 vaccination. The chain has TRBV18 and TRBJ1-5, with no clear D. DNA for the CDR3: TGTGCCAGCTCACCACTGCAGGGCAATCAGCCCCAGCATTTT. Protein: CASSPLQGNQPQHF. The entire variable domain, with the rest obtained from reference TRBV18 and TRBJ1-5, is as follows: NAGVMQNPRHLVRRRGQEARLRCSPMKGHSHVYWYRQLPEEGLKFMVYLQKENIIDESGMPKERFSAEFPKEGPSILRIQQVVRGDSAAYFCASSPLQGNQPQHFGDGTRLSIL.